Sequencing of this TCR beta chain was carried out in a study of Ad26.COV2.S vaccination and SARS-CoV-2 variants. Study-level information: The study gave Ad26.COV2.S intramuscularly, once or twice 56 days apart. Study observations and caveats: The TCR-based breadth and depth measures might underestimate overall T cell responses.

Note on this clone: Its specificity is unknown.

CDR3 length: 13 amino acids. The germline V gene encodes CDR1 MNHEY and CDR2 SMNVEV (reference sequence). The V and J ends lost 5 bases and 5 bases, in that order; junction bases with no gene match: 0. Here immunoSEQ multiplex PCR was the method, and the copy in TCRdb shows in-frame clones only, minus some. The table records about 440,000 clones, roughly 87% of them present only once. Sample treatment: around 19 received Ad26.COV2.S at low or high dose, single or two shots; several received placebo; per-sample allocation not given. Samples analyzed were those drawn on day 63 after the first vaccine or placebo injection. Wuhan-strain SARS-CoV-2 spike was expressed by the Ad26 vector that made up the vaccine.

The origin of this receptor is a person between 18 and 65 years old who received the Ad26.COV2.S COVID-19 vaccine or a placebo. Source: peripheral blood, taken in a trial of Ad26.COV2.S vaccine versus placebo. V and J are TRBV27 and TRBJ2-2, with TRBD1 matching 9 bases. This CDR3 reads CASSDRGTGELFF. The CDR3 DNA reads as TGTGCCAGCAGTGACAGGGGGACCGGGGAGCTGTTTTTT.